The clone carrying this TCR beta chain was counted ten times or more. CDR1 is SNHLY, CDR2 FYNNEI, per germline. This CDR3 has 14 residues. The V gene end was trimmed by 4 bases and the J gene end by 6 bases; junction bases not matched to a gene: 3. The data belong to a study of molecular identifiers for immune sequencing clone quantification. Previously described methods with listed TCR primers produced the bulk TCR libraries. TCRdb reanalysed the PCR reads using MiXCR and keeps one entry per CDR3 protein. The data show about 100,000 distinct CDR3 sequences, 21% seen once. This clonotype was obtained from a human donor in good health. Some libraries in this study had Jurkat cell RNA spiked in. What was sequenced was naive CD8+ T cells from blood, with Jurkat cell RNA spiked in. This sample's subset: FACS-sorted CD8+CD4-CCR7+CD45RA+ naive T cells. The chain is built from TRBV2 and TRBJ1-5; 10 bases are a match to TRBD1. The CDR3 protein is CASSAWTGGQPQHF. The CDR3 region has the DNA TGTGCCAGCAGTGCATGGACAGGGGGTCAGCCCCAGCATTTT.